The 17 T cell receptor beta chains below were found in one sample sequenced in a study of regulatory and conventional T cells in RAG deficiency. Method: immunoSEQ multiplex PCR; TCRdb's copy keeps in-frame clones and lacks some. Among 25,000 to 35,000 clones listed, around 89% were seen once. This same sample was also taken into another study, of regulatory T cells. That source adds: The primer mix had 52 TRBV and 13 TRBJ primers.

The material sequenced was CD8+ T cells sorted from blood. The receptors derive from a human donor in good health.

The chain joins TRBV19 to TRBJ2-5, with TRBD2 identical over 7 bases. The DNA end lines up better with TRBJ2-7; the J call may be wrong. The germline V gene encodes CDR1 LNHDA and CDR2 SQIVND (reference sequence). The CDR3 is 13 amino acids. DNA of the CDR3: TGTGCCAGTAGTACTAGCGGAGCCTACGAGCAGTACTTC. The encoded protein is CASSTSGAYEQYF.

V and J are TRBV5-6 and TRBJ2-5, with 7 bases aligning to TRBD2. Trimming at V came to 4 bases and at J to 7 bases, leaving 10 bases not matched to a gene. The germline V gene encodes CDR1 SGHDT and CDR2 YYEEEE. The CDR3 sequence is 14 residues long. The CDR3 region has the DNA TGTGCCAGCAGCCTAGCGACTAGCTTCGGGACCCAGTACTTC. It encodes CASSLATSFGTQYF.

J is TRBJ1-2 and V is TRBV18; TRBD1 matches 10 bases. CDR1 KGHSH and CDR2 LQKENI come from the germline V gene. V shed 3 bases, J shed 2 bases, and the junction held 12 bases outside the gene matches. The CDR3 length is 18 residues. The CDR3 DNA reads TGTGCCAGCTCACCCGCTGGTCCGGGACAGGGGACCAACTATGGCTACACCTTC. It yields the protein CASSPAGPGQGTNYGYTF.

The chain recombines TRBV11-2 with TRBJ2-5; D could derive from TRBD1 or TRBD2 (5 bases each). Trimming took off 5 bases at V and 2 bases at J, with 15 bases between the two ends. CDR1 SGHAT and CDR2 FQNNGV come from the germline V gene. The CDR3 has 15 residues. CDR3 region: CASSLRGVLQETQYF. The CDR3 nucleotides are TGTGCCAGCAGCCTTAGAGGGGTATTACAAGAGACCCAGTACTTC. The full variable domain, with the rest looked up from reference TRBV11-2 and TRBJ2-5, is EAGVAQSPRYKIIEKRQSVAFWCNPISGHATLYWYQQILGQGPKLLIQFQNNGVVDDSQLPKDRFSAERLKGVDSTLKIQPAKLEDSAVYLCASSLRGVLQETQYFGPGTRLLVL.

J is TRBJ1-1 and V is TRBV29-1; 8 nucleotides line up with TRBD1. Germline V gene lookup returns CDR1 SQVTM and CDR2 ANQGSEA. This CDR3 spans 15 amino acids. The J segment lost 3 bases and the V segment lost 5 bases, leaving 11 bases of the junction unmatched. The CDR3 reads CSVWRINRGDTEAFF. The CDR3 bases are TGCAGCGTTTGGCGTATAAACAGGGGGGACACTGAAGCTTTCTTT.

This chain uses TRBV7-6 with TRBJ2-3; D is undetermined. CDR1 is SGHVS and CDR2 is FNYEAQ in the germline V gene. The CDR3 runs 14 residues. Trimming stripped 1 base from V and 0 bases from J, with 5 bases between. The CDR3 DNA sequence: TGTGCCAGCAGCTTAGGGTCAAGCACAGATACGCAGTATTTT. Translated, it gives CASSLGSSTDTQYF.

The rearrangement joins TRBV7-9 to TRBJ1-1; possibly TRBD1 for D (6 bases). The CDR3 runs to 14 residues. Trimming pared 5 bases from V and 3 bases from J, leaving 13 bases between. Germline V gives CDR1 SEHNR, CDR2 FQNEAQ (reference sequence). CDR3 loop: CASSDVTGHTEAFF. The CDR3 DNA reads as TGTGCCAGCAGCGACGTCACAGGGCACACTGAAGCTTTCTTT.

Turning to this clone: The same CDR3 arises from other DNA sequences in this sample as well. This chain uses TRBV21-1 with TRBJ1-1; whether TRBD1, the table's D call, matches the DNA was not checked. TRBV21-1 is listed as a pseudogene. CDR3 size: 15 residues. For the CDR3, the DNA is TGTGCCAGCAGCAAAAAGGGCAGGGGGCACACTGAAGCTTTCTTT. Translated: CASSKKGRGHTEAFF.

The V gene is TRBV7-9, the J gene TRBJ1-2, with D uncertain. CDR3 length: 15 residues. V was pared by 2 bases and J by 7 bases, with 17 bases between. Germline loops: CDR1 SEHNR, CDR2 FQNEAQ (reference sequence). The CDR3 DNA sequence: TGTGCCAGCAGCTTATCCGGGCAGGACTCAGGTGGCTACACCTTC. This sequence encodes CASSLSGQDSGGYTF.

The chain links TRBV7-9 to TRBJ2-1; D may be TRBD1 (5 bases). The V and J ends lost 5 bases and 6 bases respectively, with 14 bases between them. The length of the CDR3 is 14 residues. In germline, CDR1 is SEHNR, CDR2 FQNEAQ (reference sequence). DNA of the CDR3: TGTGCCAGCAGCGGACACTCCCAGGCCAATGAGCAGTTCTTC. It yields the protein CASSGHSQANEQFF.

This clone was observed once. This sequence joins TRBV5-1 and TRBJ2-3; TRBD2 matches at 13 bases. This CDR3 has 16 amino acids. J was trimmed by 2 bases and V by 3 bases; bases with no gene match: 3. The germline V gene encodes CDR1 SGHRS and CDR2 YFSETQ. The CDR3 is CASSSGLAGNTDTQYF. The CDR3 DNA reads as TGCGCCAGCAGCTCGGGACTAGCGGGGAACACAGATACGCAGTATTTT.

CDR3 sequence (DNA): TGCGCCAGCAGCGAGGGACTAGCGGGGGCCCCTGAGTACGAGCAGTACTTC. Encoded protein: CASSEGLAGAPEYEQYF. V usage is TRBV5-1 and J usage is TRBJ2-7; 14 positions match TRBD2. The CDR3 extends over 17 amino acids. CDR1 is SGHRS, CDR2 YFSETQ, per germline. Losses at the gene ends were 4 bases for V and 4 bases for J; bases not matched to a gene: 10.

The genes are TRBV11-2 and TRBJ2-2; perhaps TRBD2 as D (6 bases). The V gene lost 6 bases and the J gene lost 7 bases, with 18 bases spanning the gap. The CDR3 totals 15 residues. CDR1 and CDR2 from the germline V gene are SGHAT and FQNNGV. The CDR3 region is CASSFPGGGDGELFF. The DNA of the CDR3 is TGTGCCAGCAGTTTCCCCGGGGGTGGAGACGGGGAGCTGTTTTTT.

The chain employs TRBV11-1 and TRBJ2-1; D gene uncertain. The CDR3 has 14 amino acids. Between the trimmed V and J ends, which lost 0 bases and 4 bases, there was a span of 7 bases. The germline V gene has CDR1 SGHAT and CDR2 FQDESV (reference sequence). CDR3: CASSLAGGYNEQFF. In DNA, the CDR3 is TGTGCCAGCAGCTTAGCTGGCGGATACAATGAGCAGTTCTTC.

V and J are TRBV28 and TRBJ1-4; TRBD1 might be the D (6 bases). Germline CDR1 and CDR2: MDHEN and SYDVKM. V was shortened by 6 bases and J by 2 bases, with 13 bases between the two germline ends. The CDR3 runs to 15 residues. The chain's CDR3 is CASSPNRATNEKLFF. Here the CDR3 DNA reads TGTGCCAGCAGCCCGAACAGGGCCACTAATGAAAAACTGTTTTTT.

The genes are TRBV15 and TRBJ2-4, with D possibly TRBD1 on 6 matching bases. The CDR3 loop spans 15 amino acids. The germline gives CDR1 LNHNV, CDR2 YYDKDF (reference sequence). Trimming took 1 base from V and 4 from J, leaving 11 bases between them. CDR3 in DNA: TGTGCCACCAGCAGAGCTACAGGGCAGAAAAACATTCAGTACTTC. Translation gives CATSRATGQKNIQYF.

The chain joins TRBV6-1 to TRBJ1-5; D is possibly TRBD1 (6 bases). Trimming shortened V by 1 base and J by 7 bases, and 20 bases separated the two germline ends. Germline loops: CDR1 MNHNS, CDR2 SASEGT. This CDR3 is built from 17 residues. CDR3 sequence (DNA): TGTGCCAGCAGTGAAGGAGGGATTTTGGGGGCCGGGCAGCCCCAGCATTTT. Its protein product is CASSEGGILGAGQPQHF.